The clone carrying this T cell receptor (beta chain) was detected many times. This specimen comes from a study of T cells after yellow fever vaccination. Whole-study context: Libraries from low-cell-number fractions were prepared with the SMART-Seq v4 Ultra Low Input RNA kit. General study results and limits: Clones from primary vaccination mostly reappeared after the booster (roughly 95% CD4, approximately 91% CD8). FACS-sorted repertoires might harbor abundant contaminating clonotypes from the bulk population. When the response was secondary, it was weaker but reached its peak faster, day 5 versus 15.

TCRdb redid the calling of the 5' RACE reads with MiXCR, one entry per CDR3 protein. The data show roughly 85,000 distinct CDR3 sequences, with 10% to 15% seen just once and just under 25% held by the top ten. In germline, CDR1 is KGHDR, CDR2 SFDVKD. The length of the CDR3 is 15 residues. Trimming took off 4 bases at V and 0 bases at J, with 11 bases between the two ends. This sequence was found in a man younger than 35 who received the YFV17D yellow fever vaccine. The rearrangement uses TRBV24-1 and TRBJ2-5, with no clear D. This specimen consisted of CD8+ T cells not binding an NS4B(214-222) dextramer, sorted from PBMCs, obtained 21 days after the first yellow fever vaccination. CDR3 amino acids: CATSDPRGHQETQYF. CDR3 coding DNA: TGTGCCACCAGTGACCCCCGAGGACACCAAGAGACCCAGTACTTC.